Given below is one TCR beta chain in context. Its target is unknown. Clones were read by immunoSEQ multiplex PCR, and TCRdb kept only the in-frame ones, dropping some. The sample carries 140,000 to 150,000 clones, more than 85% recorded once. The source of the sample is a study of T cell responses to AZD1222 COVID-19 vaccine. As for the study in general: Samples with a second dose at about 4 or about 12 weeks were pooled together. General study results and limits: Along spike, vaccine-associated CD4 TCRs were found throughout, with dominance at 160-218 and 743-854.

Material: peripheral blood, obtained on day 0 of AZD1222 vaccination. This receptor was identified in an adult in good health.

The CDR3 region is CATRTASNYGYTF. The CDR3 nucleotides read TGTGCCACTCGGACAGCCTCTAACTATGGCTACACCTTC. This sequence joins TRBV10-3 and TRBJ1-2, with D possibly TRBD1 on 6 matching bases. In germline, CDR1 is ENHRY, CDR2 SYGVKD. Trimming pared 10 bases from V and 0 bases from J, leaving 12 bases between. The CDR3 contains 13 residues.